This T cell receptor beta chain was retrieved from a study of CD8 T cells in Susac syndrome. At the level of the study: Clinically active disease was present in six of the sequenced Susac syndrome patients. Roughly eight of these patients were in remission.

Sequencing of TCR beta, carried out with a high-throughput approach, was applied to CD8+ and CD4+ T cells from the blood. Per germline, CDR1 MDHEN and CDR2 SYDVKM. This CDR3 comprises 11 residues. Random-hexamer reverse transcription was applied to about 0.45 to 1 ug RNA. Amplification of the TCR beta CDR3 was carried out by immunoSEQ multiplex PCR, which spanned a total of 54 Vbeta and 13 Jbeta segments. In TCRdb, the immunoSEQ multiplex PCR reads were re-called with MiXCR into one record per CDR3 protein. Of about 77,000 distinct CDR3 sequences in the sample, around 93% were seen once. A word on this clonotype: Compared with germline, one end of the junction differs, possibly owing to a read error.

The chain uses TRBV28 and TRBJ2-2; a possible D gene is TRBD2 (6 bases). This receptor was obtained from a human donor with Susac syndrome. The sequencing sample was made of CD4+ T cells from PBMCs. The CDR3: CASSSRDPEIF. CDR3 nucleotide sequence: TGTGCCAGCAGTTCGCGGGACCCTGAGATTTTT.